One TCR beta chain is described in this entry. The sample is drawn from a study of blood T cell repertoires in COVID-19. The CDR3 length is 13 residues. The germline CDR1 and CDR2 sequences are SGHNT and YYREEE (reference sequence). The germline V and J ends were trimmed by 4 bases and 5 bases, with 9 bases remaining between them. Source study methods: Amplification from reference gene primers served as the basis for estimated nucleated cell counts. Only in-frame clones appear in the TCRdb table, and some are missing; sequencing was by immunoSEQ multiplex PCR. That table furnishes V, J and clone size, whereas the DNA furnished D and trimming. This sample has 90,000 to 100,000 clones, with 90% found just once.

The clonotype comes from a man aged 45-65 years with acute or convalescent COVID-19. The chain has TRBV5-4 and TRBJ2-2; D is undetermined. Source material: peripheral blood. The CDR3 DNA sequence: TGTGCCAGCAGCCCCCGCAGGACCGGGGAGCTGTTTTTT. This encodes CASSPRRTGELFF.